Sequencing of this T cell receptor beta chain was carried out in a study of PD-L1 blockade in urothelial cancer. There are 13 residues in the CDR3. V gave up 3 bases and J gave up 3 bases; unmatched junction bases: 0. Germline lookup yields CDR1 KGHSH and CDR2 LQKENI. Sequencing was performed with immunoSEQ multiplex PCR; in TCRdb, only in-frame clones are kept and a portion is missing. Of some 67,000 clones in the sample, roughly 91% were seen once. This clone has only one observation. The source of this sequence is a man aged 55 to 70 with urothelial cancer. Sequences were derived from PBMCs, sampled around atezolizumab (anti-PD-L1) treatment. V usage is TRBV18 and J usage is TRBJ1-2; 8 bases are a match to TRBD1. CDR3: CASSPTGDYGYTF. The CDR3 region has the DNA TGTGCCAGCTCACCGACAGGGGACTATGGCTACACCTTC.